The 6 T cell receptor beta chains below were found in one sample sequenced in a study of T cell responses to AZD1222 COVID-19 vaccine. Assay used: immunoSEQ multiplex PCR; TCRdb lists only in-frame clones, some missing. The sample records about 94,000 clones, 85% being singletons. The material was peripheral blood, obtained 28 days after the second AZD1222 dose. All receptors come from an adult who received the AZD1222 COVID-19 vaccine.

J is TRBJ2-3 and V is TRBV7-2, with D unresolved. CDR1 and CDR2 from the germline V gene are SGHTA and FQGNSA. The CDR3 covers 17 residues. V was clipped by 5 bases and J by 0 bases, with 18 bases between them. Written as DNA, the CDR3 is TGTGCCAGCAGCCCACATGGACCATCAACTAGCACAGATACGCAGTATTTT. It translates to CASSPHGPSTSTDTQYF.

This chain connects TRBV3-1 (or the pseudogene TRBV3-2) to TRBJ1-3; D might be TRBD1 (5 bases). This CDR3 is 14 amino acids long. With 1 base removed from V and 11 bases from J, the gap between germline ends came to 15 bases. Germline V gene lookup returns CDR1 LGHDT and CDR2 YNNKEL (reference sequence). The CDR3 DNA reads TGTGCCAGCAGCCAAGTTGGGACTACCCTCTCCATATATTTT. This gives the protein CASSQVGTTLSIYF.

This chain joins TRBV6-1 and TRBJ2-5; possibly TRBD2 for D (6 bases). Trimming pared 3 bases from V and 2 bases from J, leaving 13 bases between. Germline V gives CDR1 MNHNS, CDR2 SASEGT. The CDR3 contains 15 residues. The CDR3 loop reads CASSDRGRGQETQYF. The CDR3 nucleotides read TGTGCCAGCAGTGACCGGGGGAGAGGGCAAGAGACCCAGTACTTC.

The genes are TRBV7-9 and TRBJ1-6; 8 bases agree with TRBD1. The CDR3 runs to 15 residues. J gave up 9 bases and V 4 bases, and 8 bases lay outside the gene matches. Germline-derived CDR1 and CDR2 are SEHNR and FQNEAQ (reference sequence). The CDR3 loop reads CASSSTGGSISPLHF. CDR3 sequence (DNA): TGTGCCAGCAGCTCAACAGGGGGTAGTATTTCACCCCTCCACTTT.

V gene TRBV5-4 combines with J gene TRBJ2-4; a weak D match, TRBD2 (5 bases). CDR1 SGHNT and CDR2 YYREEE come from the germline V gene (reference sequence). The CDR3 totals 17 residues. V was clipped by 3 bases and J by 0 bases, with 16 bases between them. The CDR3 coding sequence is TGTGCCAGCAGCTCCTCGGACTTACTCCGAGCCAAAAACATTCAGTACTTC. Its translation is CASSSSDLLRAKNIQYF.

This chain links TRBV25-1 with TRBJ2-3; the D is unclear. V dropped 8 bases and J dropped 6 bases, with 9 bases sitting between them. This CDR3 is built from 11 residues. Germline V lookup: CDR1 MGHDK, CDR2 SYGVNS. CDR3 bases: TGTGCCAGCGCCCAAGACGATACGCAGTATTTT. Amino acids: CASAQDDTQYF.